These 13 T cell receptor beta chains share one sample of origin, sequenced in a study of CD8+ T cells in alopecia areata. Isolated RNA was reverse transcribed into cDNA used as the sequencing template. TCRdb's copy holds only in-frame clones and misses some; the assay was immunoSEQ multiplex PCR. In the table there are about 140,000 clones, roughly 86% of which are singletons. The treatment was: oral pan-JAK inhibitor, 5-10 mg twice daily. The sample consisted of CD8+ T cells sorted from blood, taken at week 4, from a patient treated with tofacitinib. The receptor source for this set is a human donor with alopecia areata.

The gene calls are TRBV7-9 and TRBJ2-1, with 9 bases identical to TRBD2. With 0 bases clipped from V and 6 bases from J, the junction kept 3 bases outside the gene matches. This CDR3 contains 15 residues. CDR1 is SEHNR, CDR2 FQNEAQ, per germline (reference sequence). The CDR3 spells CASSLAGGGANEQFF. In DNA, the CDR3 is TGTGCCAGCAGCTTAGCTGGCGGGGGGGCCAATGAGCAGTTCTTC.

J is TRBJ2-3 and V is TRBV7-2, with D unresolved. This CDR3 has 15 residues. V was clipped by 1 base and J by 2 bases, with 10 bases between them. Germline V lookup: CDR1 SGHTA, CDR2 FQGNSA. In DNA, the CDR3 is TGTGCCAGCAGCTTAGTTGGCGTGGTCACAGATACGCAGTATTTT. It codes for CASSLVGVVTDTQYF.

The chain is built from TRBV7-9 and TRBJ2-1; 12 bases are shared with TRBD2. V was clipped by 1 base and J by 2 bases; unmatched bases: 3. Germline-derived CDR1 and CDR2 are SEHNR and FQNEAQ (reference sequence). The CDR3 sequence is 17 residues long. The CDR3 sequence: CASSLGTSGVPYNEQFF. The CDR3 DNA is TGTGCCAGCAGCTTAGGGACTAGCGGGGTTCCCTACAATGAGCAGTTCTTC. Looking up the rest from reference TRBV7-9 and TRBJ2-1 gives the full variable domain: DTGVSQNPRHKITKRGQNVTFRCDPISEHNRLYWYRQTLGQGPEFLTYFQNEAQLEKSRLLSDRFSAERPKGSFSTLEIQRTEQGDSAMYLCASSLGTSGVPYNEQFFGPGTRLTVL.

The rearrangement links TRBV19 to TRBJ2-1; D remains unclear. V was trimmed by 4 bases and J by 7 bases, leaving 5 bases between them. Germline V gives CDR1 LNHDA, CDR2 SQIVND (reference sequence). This CDR3 region has 11 residues. DNA of the CDR3: TGTGCCAGTAGTACACGAAATGAGCAGTTCTTC. Protein: CASSTRNEQFF. Complete variable domain (other parts from reference TRBV19 and TRBJ2-1): DGGITQSPKYLFRKEGQNVTLSCEQNLNHDAMYWYRQDPGQGLRLIYYSQIVNDFQKGDIAEGYSVSREKKESFPLTVTSAQKNPTAFYLCASSTRNEQFFGPGTRLTVL.

The V and J genes are TRBV5-4 and TRBJ1-2; weak D call: TRBD1 (5 bases). V was shortened by 1 base and J by 3 bases, with 7 bases between the two germline ends. Germline V lookup: CDR1 SGHNT, CDR2 YYREEE (reference sequence). The CDR3 spans 13 residues. CDR3 coding DNA: TGTGCCAGCAGCTTGCGGGGGGACTATGGCTACACCTTC. Protein sequence: CASSLRGDYGYTF.

The genes are TRBV9 and TRBJ2-3, with TRBD2 as a possible D gene (6 bases). With 3 bases removed from V and 5 bases from J, the gap between germline ends came to 13 bases. This CDR3 comprises 14 residues. Per germline, CDR1 SGDLS and CDR2 YYNGEE. Here the CDR3 reads CASSDEGAGDTQYF. In nucleotides, the CDR3 is TGTGCCAGCAGCGATGAGGGAGCGGGAGATACGCAGTATTTT.

The V gene is TRBV29-1, the J gene TRBJ2-7; D may be TRBD1 (5 bases). Germline V gene data show CDR1 as SQVTM and CDR2 as ANQGSEA. Trimming took 0 bases from V and 6 from J, leaving 15 bases between them. CDR3 length: 14 residues. CDR3 amino acids: CSVEEGRGRGEQYF. The CDR3 region has the DNA TGCAGCGTTGAAGAAGGTAGGGGTCGAGGCGAGCAGTACTTC.

V gene TRBV18 combines with J gene TRBJ2-7; D may be TRBD1 (6 bases). V lost 0 bases, J lost 5 bases, and 14 bases lay in between. Germline values: CDR1 KGHSH, CDR2 LQKENI. The CDR3 covers 15 residues. In nucleotides, the CDR3 is TGTGCCAGCTCACCACCGTCAGGACAGTTCCACGAGCAGTACTTC. Its translation is CASSPPSGQFHEQYF.

The rearrangement links TRBV21-1 to TRBJ2-1; the D call TRBD2 from the table was never checked on the DNA. TRBV21-1 is tagged as a pseudogene. CDR3 length: 17 amino acids. The CDR3 spells CASSSRGVGGRDNEQFF. CDR3 coding DNA: TGTGCCAGCAGCTCTCGTGGGGTTGGCGGGAGAGACAATGAGCAGTTCTTC.

J is TRBJ2-1 and V is TRBV25-1; a weak D match, TRBD1 (6 bases). With 5 bases removed from V and 6 bases from J, the gap between germline ends came to 8 bases. Germline-derived CDR1 and CDR2 are MGHDK and SYGVNS. CDR3 length: 12 residues. This chain's CDR3 is CASSRGSNEQFF. The CDR3 DNA reads TGTGCCAGCAGTAGGGGGTCCAATGAGCAGTTCTTC. Looking up the rest from reference TRBV25-1 and TRBJ2-1 gives the full variable domain: EADIYQTPRYLVIGTGKKITLECSQTMGHDKMYWYQQDPGMELHLIHYSYGVNSTEKGDLSSESTVSRIRTEHFPLTLESARPSHTSQYLCASSRGSNEQFFGPGTRLTVL.

This chain joins TRBV4-1 and TRBJ2-1; no definite D call. This CDR3 spans 13 amino acids. Trimming took off 0 bases at V and 12 bases at J, with 12 bases between the two ends. Germline lookup yields CDR1 MGHRA and CDR2 YSYEKL. CDR3 protein: CASSQDTAPGQFF. As DNA, the CDR3 is TGCGCCAGCAGCCAAGACACGGCCCCTGGGCAGTTCTTC.

This clone was detected once. The chain is built from TRBV7-3 and TRBJ2-6; D remains unclear. CDR1 and CDR2 (germline): SGHTA, FQGTGA. V was clipped by 5 bases and J by 4 bases, with 6 bases between them. The CDR3 length is 13 residues. The CDR3 reads CASSVRGANVLTF. The CDR3 DNA follows: TGTGCCAGCAGCGTAAGGGGGGCCAACGTCCTGACTTTC.

This chain connects TRBV14 to TRBJ2-7, with D possibly matching TRBD2 (5 bases). V was trimmed by 5 bases and J by 6 bases, leaving 8 bases between them. Germline lookup yields CDR1 SGHDN and CDR2 FVKESK. The CDR3 contains 11 residues. The CDR3 here is CASSGSGEQYF. DNA for the CDR3: TGTGCCAGCAGCGGGAGCGGCGAGCAGTACTTC.